This T cell receptor beta chain was sequenced in a study of Graves' ophthalmopathy and Graves' hyperthyroidism. Regarding the study as a whole: In predicting ophthalmopathy progression, the model reached about 71% sensitivity and 72% to 85% specificity. Detection in blood was also observed for most expanded thyroid clonotypes above 0.001 frequency.

This clonotype was counted many times. The antigen is undetermined. Germline values: CDR1 LGHNT, CDR2 FRNRAP. Trimming took 2 bases from V and 2 from J, leaving 3 bases between them. The CDR3 totals 12 residues. Moderate-to-severe activity, CAS ≥3, NOSPECS ≥4 and a duration under 3 months were seen in donors with ophthalmopathy. The authors diagnosed from clinical symptoms, serum thyroxine, TRAb, thyroid ultrasound and orbital computed tomography. CDR3 regions of TCR beta were amplified from RNA transcripts. Second-round multiplex PCR came after first-round RT-PCR with HTBI primers. TCRdb redid the calling of the multiplex PCR reads with MiXCR, one entry per CDR3 protein. Here the sample spans under 250,000 distinct CDR3 sequences, 20% to 25% being singletons.

The sequence was collected from a woman aged 45-65 years with Graves' ophthalmopathy. Sequencing was done on a sample of peripheral blood. The genes are TRBV12-5 and TRBJ1-1; D is ambiguous. CDR3 nucleotides: TGTGCTAGTGGTTTGCAAAACACTGAAGCTTTCTTT. It translates to CASGLQNTEAFF. Variable domain in full (rest from reference TRBV12-5 and TRBJ1-1): DARVTQTPRHKVTEMGQEVTMRCQPILGHNTVFWYRQTMMQGLELLAYFRNRAPLDDSGMPKDRFSAEMPDATLATLKIQPSEPRDSAVYFCASGLQNTEAFFGQGTRLTVV.